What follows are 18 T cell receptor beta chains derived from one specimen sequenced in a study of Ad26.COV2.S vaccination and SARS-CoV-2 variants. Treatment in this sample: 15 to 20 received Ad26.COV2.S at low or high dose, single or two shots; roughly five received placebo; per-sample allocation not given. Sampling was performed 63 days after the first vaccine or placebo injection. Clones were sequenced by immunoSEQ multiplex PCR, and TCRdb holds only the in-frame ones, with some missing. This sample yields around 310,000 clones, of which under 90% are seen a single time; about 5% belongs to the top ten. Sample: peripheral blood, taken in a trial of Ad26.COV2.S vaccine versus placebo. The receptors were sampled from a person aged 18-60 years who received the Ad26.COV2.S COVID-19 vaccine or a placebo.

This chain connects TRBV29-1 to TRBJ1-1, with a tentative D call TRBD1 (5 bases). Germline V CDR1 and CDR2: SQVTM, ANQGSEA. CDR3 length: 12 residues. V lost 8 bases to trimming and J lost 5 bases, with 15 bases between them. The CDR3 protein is CSTRGGETEAFF. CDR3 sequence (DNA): TGCAGCACCCGTGGGGGGGAGACTGAAGCTTTCTTT.

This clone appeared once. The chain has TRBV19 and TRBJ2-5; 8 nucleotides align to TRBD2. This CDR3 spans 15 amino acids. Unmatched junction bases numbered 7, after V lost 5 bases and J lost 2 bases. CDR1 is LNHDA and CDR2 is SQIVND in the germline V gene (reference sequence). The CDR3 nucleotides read TGTGCCAGTAGTTTCGGGGGGGCTGGGCAAGAGACCCAGTACTTC. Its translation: CASSFGGAGQETQYF.

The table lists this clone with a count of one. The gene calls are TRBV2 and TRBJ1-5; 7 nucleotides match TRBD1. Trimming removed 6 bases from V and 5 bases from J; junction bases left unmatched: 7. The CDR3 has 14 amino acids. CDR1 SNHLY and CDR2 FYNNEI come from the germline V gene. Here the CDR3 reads CASRPNRGDQPQHF. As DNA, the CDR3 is TGTGCCAGCAGGCCAAACAGGGGCGATCAGCCCCAGCATTTT.

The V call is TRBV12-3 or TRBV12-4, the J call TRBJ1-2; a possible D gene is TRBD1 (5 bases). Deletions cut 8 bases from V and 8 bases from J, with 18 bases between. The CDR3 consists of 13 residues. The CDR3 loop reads CASGNYRGGGYTF. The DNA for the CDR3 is TGTGCCAGCGGCAACTATCGGGGGGGAGGCTACACCTTC.

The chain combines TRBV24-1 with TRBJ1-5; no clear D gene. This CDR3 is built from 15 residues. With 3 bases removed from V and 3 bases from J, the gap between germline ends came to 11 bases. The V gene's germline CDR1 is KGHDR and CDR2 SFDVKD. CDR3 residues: CATSDPRVVNQPQHF. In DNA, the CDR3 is TGTGCCACCAGTGATCCCCGGGTGGTCAATCAGCCCCAGCATTTT.

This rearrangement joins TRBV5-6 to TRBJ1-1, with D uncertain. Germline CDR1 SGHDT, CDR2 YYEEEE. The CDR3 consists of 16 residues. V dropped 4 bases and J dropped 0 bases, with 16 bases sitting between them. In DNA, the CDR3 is TGTGCCAGCAGCCCCCAGGCGAGCTACATGAACACTGAAGCTTTCTTT. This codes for CASSPQASYMNTEAFF. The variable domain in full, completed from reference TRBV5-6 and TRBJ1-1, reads DAGVTQSPTHLIKTRGQQVTLRCSPKSGHDTVSWYQQALGQGPQFIFQYYEEEERQRGNFPDRFSGHQFPNYSSELNVNALLLGDSALYLCASSPQASYMNTEAFFGQGTRLTVV.

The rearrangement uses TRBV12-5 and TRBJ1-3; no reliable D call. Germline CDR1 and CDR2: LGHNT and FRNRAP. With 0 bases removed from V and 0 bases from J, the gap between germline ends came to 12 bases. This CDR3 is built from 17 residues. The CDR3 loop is CASGLVPIQFSGNTIYF. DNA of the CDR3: TGTGCTAGTGGTTTGGTACCAATACAGTTCTCTGGAAACACCATATATTTT.

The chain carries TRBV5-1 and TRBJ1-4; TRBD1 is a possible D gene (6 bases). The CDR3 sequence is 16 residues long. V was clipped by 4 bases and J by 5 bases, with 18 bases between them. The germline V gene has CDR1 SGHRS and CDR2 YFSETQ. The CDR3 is CASSPSLDRTNEKLFF. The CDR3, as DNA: TGCGCCAGCAGCCCCTCCCTGGACAGAACCAATGAAAAACTGTTTTTT. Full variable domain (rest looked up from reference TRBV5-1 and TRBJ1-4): KAGVTQTPRYLIKTRGQQVTLSCSPISGHRSVSWYQQTPGQGLQFLFEYFSETQRNKGNFPGRFSGRQFSNSRSEMNVSTLELGDSALYLCASSPSLDRTNEKLFFGSGTQLSVL.

The CDR3 sequence: CASSPFGTGGTTDTQYF. DNA of the CDR3: TGCGCCAGCAGCCCGTTTGGGACGGGAGGTACGACAGATACGCAGTATTTT. This chain uses TRBV4-3 with TRBJ2-3; 7 bases are shared with TRBD2. Germline lookup yields CDR1 LGHNA and CDR2 YSLEER. J gave up 3 bases and V 4 bases, and 13 bases lay outside the gene matches. The CDR3 extends over 17 amino acids.

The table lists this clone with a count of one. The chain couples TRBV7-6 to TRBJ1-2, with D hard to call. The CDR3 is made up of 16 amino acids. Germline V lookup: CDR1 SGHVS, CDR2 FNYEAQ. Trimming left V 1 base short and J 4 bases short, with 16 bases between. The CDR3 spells CASSLEALSATYGYTF. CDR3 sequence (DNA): TGTGCCAGCAGCTTAGAGGCCCTCTCGGCGACCTATGGCTACACCTTC.

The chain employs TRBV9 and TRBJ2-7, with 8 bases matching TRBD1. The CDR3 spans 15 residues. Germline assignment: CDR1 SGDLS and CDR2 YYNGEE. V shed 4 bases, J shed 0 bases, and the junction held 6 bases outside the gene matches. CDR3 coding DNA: TGTGCCAGCAGCTCACGCAGGGGGCCCTCCTACGAGCAGTACTTC. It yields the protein CASSSRRGPSYEQYF.

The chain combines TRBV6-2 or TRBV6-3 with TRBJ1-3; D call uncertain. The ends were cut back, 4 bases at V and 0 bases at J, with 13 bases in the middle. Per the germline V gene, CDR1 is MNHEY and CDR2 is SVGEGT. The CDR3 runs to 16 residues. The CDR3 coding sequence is TGTGCCAGCAGTTGGCCTGCTCTCTCCTCTGGAAACACCATATATTTT. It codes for CASSWPALSSGNTIYF.

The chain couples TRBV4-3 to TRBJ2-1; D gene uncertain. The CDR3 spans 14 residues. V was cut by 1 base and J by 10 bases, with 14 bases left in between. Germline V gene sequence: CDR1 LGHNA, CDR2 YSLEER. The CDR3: CASSQVVWVSEQFF. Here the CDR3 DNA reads TGCGCCAGCAGCCAAGTAGTGTGGGTTAGCGAGCAGTTCTTC.

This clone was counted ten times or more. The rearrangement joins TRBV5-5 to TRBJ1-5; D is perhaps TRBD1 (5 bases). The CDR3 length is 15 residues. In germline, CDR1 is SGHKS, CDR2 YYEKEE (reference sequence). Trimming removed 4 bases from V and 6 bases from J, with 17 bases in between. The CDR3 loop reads CASSPWTGDGQPQHF. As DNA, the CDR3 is TGTGCCAGCAGCCCCTGGACGGGGGACGGTCAGCCCCAGCATTTT. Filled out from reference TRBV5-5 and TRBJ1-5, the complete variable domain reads DAGVTQSPTHLIKTRGQQVTLRCSPISGHKSVSWYQQVLGQGPQFIFQYYEKEERGRGNFPDRFSARQFPNYSSELNVNALLLGDSALYLCASSPWTGDGQPQHFGDGTRLSIL.

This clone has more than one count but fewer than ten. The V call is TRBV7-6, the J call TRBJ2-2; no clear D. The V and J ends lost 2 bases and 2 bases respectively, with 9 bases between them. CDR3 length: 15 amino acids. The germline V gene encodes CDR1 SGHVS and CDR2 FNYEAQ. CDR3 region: CASSLSPRNTGELFF. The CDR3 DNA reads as TGTGCCAGCAGCTTAAGTCCGAGAAACACCGGGGAGCTGTTTTTT. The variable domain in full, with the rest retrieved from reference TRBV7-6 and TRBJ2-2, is GAGVSQSPRYKVTKRGQDVALRCDPISGHVSLYWYRQALGQGPEFLTYFNYEAQQDKSGLPNDRFSAERPEGSISTLTIQRTEQRDSAMYRCASSLSPRNTGELFFGEGSRLTVL.

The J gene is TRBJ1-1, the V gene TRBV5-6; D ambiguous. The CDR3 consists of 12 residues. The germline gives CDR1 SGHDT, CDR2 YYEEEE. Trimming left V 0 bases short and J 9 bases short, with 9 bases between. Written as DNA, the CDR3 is TGTGCCAGCAGCTTGGTAACGGGAAAAGCTTTCTTT. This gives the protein CASSLVTGKAFF.

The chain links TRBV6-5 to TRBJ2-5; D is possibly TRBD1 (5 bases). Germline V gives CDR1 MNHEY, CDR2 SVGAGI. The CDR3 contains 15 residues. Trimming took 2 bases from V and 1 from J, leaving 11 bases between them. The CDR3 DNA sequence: TGTGCCAGCAGTTACAAGTCGACAGCCCAAGAGACCCAGTACTTC. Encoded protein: CASSYKSTAQETQYF.

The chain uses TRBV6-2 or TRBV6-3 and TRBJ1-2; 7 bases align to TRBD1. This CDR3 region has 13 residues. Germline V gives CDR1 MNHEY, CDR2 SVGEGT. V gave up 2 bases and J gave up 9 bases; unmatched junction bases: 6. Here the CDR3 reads CASSYGETGSYTF. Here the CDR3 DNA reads TGTGCCAGCAGTTACGGCGAGACAGGGAGCTACACCTTC.